The sequence of this T cell receptor (beta chain) was determined in a study of T cell responses to AZD1222 COVID-19 vaccine. Study-level findings and limits: Following two doses of AZD1222, Spike-specific TCR breadth and depth rose.

Concerning this clone: Its antigen is not identified.

Profiled with immunoSEQ multiplex PCR; TCRdb holds only in-frame clones, not every one. This sample has about 110,000 clones, with 70% to 90% found just once. Looked up from germline, CDR1 is SGHRS and CDR2 is YFSETQ. The length of the CDR3 is 13 residues. V shed 1 base and J 8 bases; nucleotides not matched to a gene: 4. The TCR comes from an adult in good health. The chain employs TRBV5-1 and TRBJ1-2; 8 bases map to TRBD1. The starting material was peripheral blood, obtained on day 0 of AZD1222 vaccination. This CDR3 reads CASSLWTGQGYTF. The CDR3 bases are TGCGCCAGCAGCTTGTGGACAGGGCAGGGCTACACCTTC.